This T cell receptor (beta chain) is drawn from a study of neurological immune-mediated disorders (dated by TCRdb to the late 2010s). Regarding the study in general: Among the roughly 35 multiple sclerosis patients, approximately 30 had relapsing-remitting MS and 3 had secondary progressive MS. Peripheral blood TCR-beta repertoires from HTLV-I-associated myelopathy (HAM/TSP) patients, multiple sclerosis patients and healthy controls were compared by UMI-based sequencing. Alongside PBMC samples, the set of some 98 TCR-beta libraries contained longitudinal samples, technical triplicates, and paired CD4+ and CD8+ T-cell subsets that had been sorted. The cohort included 60 to 70 subjects: around 15 with HAM/TSP, some 34 with multiple sclerosis, and 20 healthy controls. Results and caveats for the whole study, not just this receptor: No clinical or MRI features were associated with the MS cluster, and the authors said that larger cohorts are needed. Across subjects, expanded clones never shared an identical CDR3 amino acid sequence, which suggests that the TCR-beta repertoires in every group were private. TCR clonal expansion was greatest in HAM/TSP patients and smallest in MS patients, who ranked below even healthy controls. Phylogenetic analysis grouped repertoires from 18 of 34 MS patients into a cluster of related CDR3 sequences, suggesting a possible repertoire-level signature.

Unsorted PBMC libraries were generated from 2 million PBMCs stored in RNAlater at -80 °C until RNA extraction. The multiple sclerosis patients were enrolled in a US clinical protocol that used magnetic resonance imaging to evaluate disease progression. Peripheral blood underwent Ficoll-Hypaque density gradient centrifugation to isolate PBMCs, which were then cryopreserved in liquid nitrogen. Trimming costs V 4 bases and J 5 bases, and their ends lie 11 bases apart. Sequences LNHNV (CDR1) and YYDKDF (CDR2) are obtained from the germline V gene (reference sequence). From the cysteine through the phenylalanine, the CDR3 covers 13 amino acids. Only CDR3 DNA is held: 39 bases, read in frame from base 1. This clonotype has ten or more counts. Its antigen is still unknown. No per-base quality is available; no much larger clone lies one base away. cDNA synthesis used template-switch 5'RACE with a primer carrying a 10-nucleotide random unique molecular identifier tagging each TCR transcript. Every sequencing run yielded over 190 million TCR-beta sequences covering 15-18 subjects. The RNeasy kit was used for extraction of total RNA. The KAPA Real-time Library Amplification kit was used to amplify TCR-beta VDJ regions with primers targeting the TCR constant region and the 5'RACE anchor. A first PCR added sample indexes and Illumina adaptors, after which a second PCR increased the library yield. After purification with Ampure beads, the TCR product of roughly 650 bp was size-selected on a 2% E-gel SizeSelection system. Before pooling, library quality was checked on a Bioanalyzer, concentration was measured with Qubit, and libraries were quantified with the Kapa Library Quantification kit. An Illumina HiSeq 2500 was used to sequence the libraries paired-end at 2 x 150 bp. To increase sequence diversity, roughly 24-32% phiX was spiked into each library pool. The source study handled its data this way. Quality-filtered reads were processed with the UMI-based MiGEC pipeline, which removed over 90% of raw TCR sequences during error correction. VDJ genes were aligned to IMGT germline references, and each clonotype was defined by a unique CDR3 amino acid sequence together with V-J genes. Clonal expansion, Shannon diversity and CDR3 relatedness were evaluated with VDJtools (CalcPairwiseDistances, ClusterSamples), while phylogenetic trees were built in CLCbio workbench. Clones with at least 8 unique UMIs were defined as expanded, with this threshold being based on coefficient-of-variation modelling across technical triplicates. TCRdb itself trimmed the public reads at Q25 with fastp, ran MiXCR and retained productive beta chains. Every CDR3 protein is listed once, alongside the most common genes and DNA of its rows. In this record, the V and J calls reflect TCRdb's handling and not the investigators' own analysis. The sample includes more than 75,000 distinct CDR3 sequences, with about 5% observed a single time. The ten largest clones represent around 2.2% of the sample.

The receptor was isolated from a woman under 40 with multiple sclerosis. The sample was PBMCs. In this chain, TRBV15 is recombined with TRBJ1-2, with TRBD1 as a weak D call on 5 bases. The DNA reads TGTGCCACCAGCAACCAGGGTCGGTATGGCTACACCTTC. Its coded protein is CATSNQGRYGYTF. The full variable domain, completed from the reference TRBV15 and TRBJ1-2 proteins outside the CDR3, reads DAMVIQNPRYQVTQFGKPVTLSCSQTLNHNVMYWYQQKSSQAPKLLFHYYDKDFNNEADTPDNFQSRRPNTSFCFLDIRSPGLGDTAMYLCATSNQGRYGYTFGSGTRLTVV.